Listed here are 27 T cell receptor beta chains from one sample, sequenced in a study of blood T cell repertoires in COVID-19. Only in-frame clones appear in the TCRdb table, and some are missing; sequencing was by immunoSEQ multiplex PCR. The data contain about 140,000 clones, roughly 84% of them singletons. Material: peripheral blood. All receptors derive from a man aged 25 to 40 with COVID-19, enrolled during active disease.

The chain combines TRBV10-1 with TRBJ2-1; 11 bases fit TRBD2. V was clipped by 2 bases and J by 7 bases; unmatched bases: 1. CDR3 length: 14 residues. Germline V lookup: CDR1 WNHNN, CDR2 SYGVQD (reference sequence). The CDR3 loop reads CASSEASGRNEQFF. The CDR3 nucleotides are TGCGCCAGCAGTGAGGCTAGCGGGAGGAATGAGCAGTTCTTC.

This sequence joins TRBV24-1 and TRBJ2-2; 8 bases line up with TRBD1. Looked up from germline, CDR1 is KGHDR and CDR2 is SFDVKD. Germline trimming cut 7 bases from V and 7 bases from J; bases unmatched to any gene: 4. The CDR3 loop spans 13 amino acids. The CDR3 sequence: CATRQGAGGELFF. CDR3 sequence (DNA): TGTGCCACCAGGCAGGGGGCGGGCGGGGAGCTGTTTTTT.

The V and J genes are TRBV11-2 and TRBJ2-1; TRBD2 aligns across 13 bases. The ends lost 5 bases at V and 7 bases at J; junction bases unmatched: 8. Germline-derived CDR1 and CDR2 are SGHAT and FQNNGV. This CDR3 spans 16 amino acids. The CDR3 sequence is CASSPRTSGSRNEQFF. CDR3 coding DNA: TGTGCCAGCAGCCCTCGGACTAGCGGGAGTAGGAATGAGCAGTTCTTC.

V and J are TRBV27 and TRBJ2-1; 9 nucleotides align to TRBD2. V shed 8 bases and J 8 bases; nucleotides not matched to a gene: 16. Germline V lookup: CDR1 MNHEY, CDR2 SMNVEV (reference sequence). This CDR3 spans 16 amino acids. In DNA, the CDR3 is TGTGCCAGCCGGATTCTTAGCGGGAGCCTTTCTCATGAGCAGTTCTTC. It specifies CASRILSGSLSHEQFF.

This clone was detected once. The V call is TRBV6-5, the J call TRBJ2-5, with 7 nucleotides matching TRBD1. The CDR3 has 14 amino acids. Germline V lookup: CDR1 MNHEY, CDR2 SVGAGI. Trimming cost V 2 bases and J 2 bases; bases outside gene matches: 2. The CDR3 loop reads CASSYGTAQETQYF. The DNA of the CDR3 is TGTGCCAGCAGTTACGGGACAGCACAAGAGACCCAGTACTTC.

The V and J genes are TRBV7-8 and TRBJ2-5; 13 nucleotides align to TRBD2. CDR1 is SGHVS and CDR2 is FQNEAQ in the germline V gene. V lost 2 bases to trimming and J lost 5 bases; unmatched junction nucleotides: 8. The CDR3 loop spans 17 amino acids. This CDR3 reads CASSLTRLAGGKETQYF. Here the CDR3 DNA reads TGTGCCAGCAGCTTAACCAGACTAGCGGGAGGAAAGGAGACCCAGTACTTC.

This chain connects TRBV10-1 to TRBJ2-4; a weak D match, TRBD1 (6 bases). V was shortened by 0 bases and J by 6 bases, with 9 bases between the two germline ends. The CDR3 covers 14 residues. Germline-derived CDR1 and CDR2 are WNHNN and SYGVQD (reference sequence). The CDR3 DNA is TGCGCCAGCAGTGAGTCCACAGGGATAAACATTCAGTACTTC. It yields the protein CASSESTGINIQYF.

This sequence joins TRBV25-1 and TRBJ1-6; a possible D gene is TRBD1 (5 bases). In germline, CDR1 is MGHDK, CDR2 SYGVNS. The CDR3 has 13 amino acids. Deletions cut 6 bases from V and 5 bases from J, with 8 bases between. This CDR3 reads CASRRGNNSPLHF. The CDR3 DNA is TGTGCCAGCAGACGGGGGAATAATTCACCCCTCCACTTT. Filled out from reference TRBV25-1 and TRBJ1-6, the complete variable domain reads EADIYQTPRYLVIGTGKKITLECSQTMGHDKMYWYQQDPGMELHLIHYSYGVNSTEKGDLSSESTVSRIRTEHFPLTLESARPSHTSQYLCASRRGNNSPLHFGNGTRLTVT.

The V gene is TRBV28, the J gene TRBJ2-7; the match to TRBD1 covers 7 bases. The CDR3 consists of 13 residues. Germline CDR1 is MDHEN and CDR2 is SYDVKM. Trimming cost V 8 bases and J 3 bases; bases outside gene matches: 7. CDR3 region: CASQGQTFYEQYF. DNA for the CDR3: TGTGCCAGCCAGGGACAGACTTTCTACGAGCAGTACTTC.

This chain uses TRBV7-6 with TRBJ1-5, with a possible D match to TRBD1 (5 bases). The CDR3 has 18 amino acids. Between the trimmed V and J ends, which lost 1 base and 1 base, there was a span of 17 bases. Per the germline V gene, CDR1 is SGHVS and CDR2 is FNYEAQ. The DNA for the CDR3 is TGTGCCAGCAGCTTAGAACCGCCAAGGGGCTGGAGCAATCAGCCCCAGCATTTT. Amino acids: CASSLEPPRGWSNQPQHF. The full variable domain, rest sourced from reference TRBV7-6 and TRBJ1-5, is GAGVSQSPRYKVTKRGQDVALRCDPISGHVSLYWYRQALGQGPEFLTYFNYEAQQDKSGLPNDRFSAERPEGSISTLTIQRTEQRDSAMYRCASSLEPPRGWSNQPQHFGDGTRLSIL.

The chain combines TRBV15 with TRBJ1-6; 7 bases align to TRBD1. This CDR3 has 15 amino acids. Trimming took 5 bases from V and 4 from J; bases not matched to a gene: 5. CDR1 is LNHNV, CDR2 YYDKDF, per germline (reference sequence). The CDR3 spells CATSAPGQYNSPLHF. Here the CDR3 DNA reads TGTGCCACCAGCGCACCGGGACAGTATAATTCACCCCTCCACTTT. Full variable domain (missing parts from reference TRBV15 and TRBJ1-6): DAMVIQNPRYQVTQFGKPVTLSCSQTLNHNVMYWYQQKSSQAPKLLFHYYDKDFNNEADTPDNFQSRRPNTSFCFLDIRSPGLGDTAMYLCATSAPGQYNSPLHFGNGTRLTVT.

This clone came up many times. This chain joins TRBV6-5 and TRBJ2-5, with 8 bases fitting TRBD1. The CDR3 extends over 15 amino acids. The junction had 14 bases not matched to a gene; V was cut back by 5 bases and J by 9 bases. The germline gives CDR1 MNHEY, CDR2 SVGAGI. The CDR3 spells CASSPPGQDVGAQYF. The CDR3, as DNA: TGTGCCAGCAGTCCGCCGGGACAGGACGTAGGCGCCCAGTACTTC.

The chain links TRBV5-8 to TRBJ2-7, with 7 positions matching TRBD1. From germline, CDR1 is SGHTS and CDR2 YDEGEE. The CDR3 has 13 residues. Germline trimming cut 4 bases from V and 5 bases from J; bases unmatched to any gene: 6. The CDR3 sequence: CASSKRQGDEQYF. The DNA of the CDR3 is TGTGCCAGCAGCAAACGACAGGGCGACGAGCAGTACTTC.

J is TRBJ2-1 and V is TRBV6-5; weak D call: TRBD2 (5 bases). This CDR3 contains 13 residues. Trimming stripped 6 bases from V and 9 bases from J, with 15 bases between. The germline V gene has CDR1 MNHEY and CDR2 SVGAGI. In nucleotides, the CDR3 is TGTGCCAGCAGAACTCTTCTAGCCTCTGAGCAGTTCTTC. Translating it yields CASRTLLASEQFF.

The rearrangement links TRBV30 to TRBJ2-3, with 8 bases that match TRBD2. Per the germline V gene, CDR1 is GTSNPN and CDR2 is SVGIG (reference sequence). Germline trimming cut 2 bases from V and 6 bases from J; bases unmatched to any gene: 7. The CDR3 length is 14 residues. The CDR3 region is CAWSRAGDGDTQYF. The CDR3 DNA sequence: TGTGCCTGGAGTAGAGCGGGAGACGGGGATACGCAGTATTTT.

This clone was counted a few times. This chain uses TRBV2 with TRBJ1-2; TRBD1 might be the D (6 bases). Germline V gives CDR1 SNHLY, CDR2 FYNNEI. Trimming stripped 6 bases from V and 4 bases from J, with 12 bases between. This CDR3 spans 13 amino acids. The CDR3 sequence: CASRNTGSYGYTF. The CDR3 DNA sequence: TGTGCCAGCAGAAATACAGGGTCCTATGGCTACACCTTC.

V gene TRBV4-1 combines with J gene TRBJ2-7; 10 bases align to TRBD2. With 2 bases clipped from V and 2 bases from J, the junction kept 0 bases outside the gene matches. Germline assignment: CDR1 MGHRA and CDR2 YSYEKL. The CDR3 sequence is 14 residues long. The CDR3 DNA sequence: TGCGCCAGCAGCCAACTAGCGGGAGCCTACGAGCAGTACTTC. Translating gives CASSQLAGAYEQYF.

This chain joins TRBV5-6 and TRBJ1-5; 7 positions agree with TRBD1. CDR3 length: 17 amino acids. Per germline, CDR1 SGHDT and CDR2 YYEEEE. V was pared by 2 bases and J by 0 bases, with 8 bases of the junction left unmatched. CDR3 in amino acids: CASSFMAGGYSNQPQHF. The CDR3 region has the DNA TGTGCCAGCAGCTTTATGGCAGGGGGGTATAGCAATCAGCCCCAGCATTTT.

This chain connects TRBV6-5 to TRBJ1-5; 7 bases are a match to TRBD1. With 6 bases clipped from V and 7 bases from J, the junction kept 9 bases outside the gene matches. The germline gives CDR1 MNHEY, CDR2 SVGAGI. The CDR3 is 14 residues long. Here the CDR3 reads CASSPTGIMQPQHF. In nucleotides, the CDR3 is TGTGCCAGCAGCCCGACAGGGATTATGCAGCCCCAGCATTTT.

This clone occurred once. CDR3 DNA: TGTGCCAGCAGAACCAGGGGTGGGGATACGCAGTATTTT. Protein product: CASRTRGGDTQYF. V gene TRBV6-6 combines with J gene TRBJ2-3; TRBD1 might be the D (6 bases). Deletions cut 6 bases from V and 6 bases from J, with 13 bases between. The germline V gene encodes CDR1 MNHNY and CDR2 SVGAGI (reference sequence). The CDR3 sequence is 13 residues long.

The V call is TRBV7-2, the J call TRBJ1-4; D unresolved. The V gene's germline CDR1 is SGHTA and CDR2 FQGNSA. The CDR3 contains 15 residues. V gave up 1 base and J gave up 4 bases, with 10 bases separating them. CDR3 sequence (DNA): TGTGCCAGCAGCTTAGGGGCAAGTGGTAATGAAAAACTGTTTTTT. Encoded protein: CASSLGASGNEKLFF.

CDR3 DNA: TGCGCCAGCGCGTCTTACGAGACCGGGACAGGGCGAGGATATAGCACAGATACGCAGTATTTT. This translates into CASASYETGTGRGYSTDTQYF. V is TRBV10-2 and J is TRBJ2-3, with 9 bases that match TRBD1. Trimming took 8 bases from V and 0 from J; bases not matched to a gene: 24. Germline CDR1 is WSHSY and CDR2 is SAAADI. The CDR3 extends over 21 amino acids.

In DNA, the CDR3 is TGTGCCAGCAGCTTGAGCGGGCAAGCGGGAGGGGAGACCCAGTACTTC. As protein: CASSLSGQAGGETQYF. V is TRBV5-8 and J is TRBJ2-5; 10 bases are a match to TRBD2. The CDR3 has 16 amino acids. V shed 1 base and J 5 bases; nucleotides not matched to a gene: 8. In germline, CDR1 is SGHTS, CDR2 YDEGEE.

The chain joins TRBV6-5 to TRBJ2-7, with D perhaps TRBD2 (5 bases). Deletions cut 0 bases from V and 4 bases from J, with 13 bases between. Germline V lookup: CDR1 MNHEY, CDR2 SVGAGI. The CDR3 is 15 residues long. CDR3 in amino acids: CASSYSFGDSYEQYF. CDR3 bases: TGTGCCAGCAGTTACTCCTTCGGGGATTCGTACGAGCAGTACTTC.

The V and J genes are TRBV7-9 and TRBJ2-7; 8 bases line up with TRBD1. Germline V CDR1 and CDR2: SEHNR, FQNEAQ (reference sequence). Unmatched junction bases numbered 5, after V lost 1 base and J lost 3 bases. The CDR3 contains 15 residues. The CDR3 bases are TGTGCCAGCAGCTTAGGCGGACAGGGCGGCTACGAGCAGTACTTC. Protein: CASSLGGQGGYEQYF.

The chain is built from TRBV3-1 (or the pseudogene TRBV3-2) and TRBJ1-2; tentative D call: TRBD1 (5 bases). CDR3 length: 16 residues. CDR1 and CDR2 from the germline V gene are LGHDT and YNNKEL (reference sequence). V shed 0 bases and J shed 5 bases, with 16 bases lying between them. In DNA form, the CDR3 reads TGTGCCAGCAGCCAAGAGAGCAGGGCCATAAATTATGGCTACACCTTC. Its translation: CASSQESRAINYGYTF.

This chain connects TRBV9 to TRBJ2-1; 8 bases align to TRBD2. The CDR3 consists of 15 residues. The V gene's germline CDR1 is SGDLS and CDR2 YYNGEE. The trim removed 1 base at V and 4 bases at J, leaving 4 bases unmatched. CDR3 amino acids: CASSVLTGGYNEQFF. CDR3 nucleotide sequence: TGTGCCAGCAGCGTACTGACGGGAGGGTACAATGAGCAGTTCTTC.